Presented here are 13 T cell receptor beta chains from one specimen sequenced in a study of T cells in localized non-small cell lung cancer. Repertoires were generated with immunoSEQ multiplex PCR, while TCRdb's copy carries only in-frame clones and drops some. Of some 80,000 clones in the sample, 84% were seen once. The material sequenced was peripheral blood, taken before any cancer treatment. The receptor set was obtained from a man between 40 and 75 years old with stage I lung adenocarcinoma.

This chain connects TRBV7-3 to TRBJ1-1, with TRBD1 as a possible D gene (6 bases). The length of the CDR3 is 13 residues. The V and J ends lost 5 bases and 4 bases respectively, with 11 bases between them. The germline V gene has CDR1 SGHTA and CDR2 FQGTGA. The CDR3 sequence: CASSPQGSTEAFF. CDR3 sequence (DNA): TGTGCCAGCAGCCCCCAGGGGAGCACTGAAGCTTTCTTT.

The V and J genes are TRBV15 and TRBJ2-1; D could derive from TRBD1 or TRBD2 (6 bases each). Germline CDR1 and CDR2: LNHNV and YYDKDF (reference sequence). Trimming shortened V by 4 bases and J by 1 base, and 11 bases separated the two germline ends. CDR3 length: 15 amino acids. In DNA, the CDR3 is TGTGCCACCAGCAAGCTAGGGGGGTCCTACAATGAGCAGTTCTTC. It specifies CATSKLGGSYNEQFF.

Concerning this clone: One junction end does not reproduce the germline sequence, and a read error may be involved. This chain joins TRBV6-1 and TRBJ2-7, with 11 bases that match TRBD2. The CDR3 covers 12 residues. CDR1 is MNHNS, CDR2 SASEGT, per germline. The CDR3 here is CASSRLAGRTIF. CDR3 nucleotides: TGTGCCAGCAGTCGACTAGCGGGGCGTACTATCTTC.

V usage is TRBV6-6 and J usage is TRBJ2-7; no clear D. This CDR3 region has 11 residues. Deletions cut 4 bases from V and 5 bases from J, with 6 bases between. Germline assignment: CDR1 MNHNY and CDR2 SVGAGI (reference sequence). CDR3 in DNA: TGTGCCAGCAGTTCCCGGGACGAGCAGTACTTC. Translating it yields CASSSRDEQYF.

V usage is TRBV11-2 and J usage is TRBJ2-1, with D tentatively TRBD1 or TRBD2 (5 bases each). The V gene lost 0 bases and the J gene lost 3 bases, with 15 bases spanning the gap. CDR1 is SGHAT, CDR2 FQNNGV, per germline. The CDR3 is 17 residues long. CDR3 residues: CASSLDRTGTVYNEQFF. The CDR3 DNA follows: TGTGCCAGCAGCTTAGATCGAACCGGGACGGTCTACAATGAGCAGTTCTTC. Using reference TRBV11-2 and TRBJ2-1 for the parts outside the CDR3, the full variable domain is EAGVAQSPRYKIIEKRQSVAFWCNPISGHATLYWYQQILGQGPKLLIQFQNNGVVDDSQLPKDRFSAERLKGVDSTLKIQPAKLEDSAVYLCASSLDRTGTVYNEQFFGPGTRLTVL.

Here the CDR3 DNA reads TGCGCCAGCAGCCAGTCCCGCCCTTCCGGGGAGCTGTTTTTT. Encoded protein: CASSQSRPSGELFF. This chain links TRBV4-3 with TRBJ2-2; the D is unclear. This CDR3 is 14 amino acids long. Trimming pared 3 bases from V and 6 bases from J, leaving 11 bases between. Germline CDR1 reads LGHNA; CDR2 reads YSLEER.

This chain joins TRBV9 and TRBJ2-3; 13 nucleotides align to TRBD2. V shed 4 bases and J 1 base; nucleotides not matched to a gene: 9. This CDR3 comprises 18 residues. Germline loops: CDR1 SGDLS, CDR2 YYNGEE. The CDR3 sequence: CASSSWTSGSLGTDTQYF. In nucleotides, the CDR3 is TGTGCCAGCAGCTCATGGACTAGCGGGAGTCTGGGCACAGATACGCAGTATTTT.

The rearrangement uses TRBV5-1 and TRBJ1-3; D is unresolved. The germline V gene encodes CDR1 SGHRS and CDR2 YFSETQ. Between the trimmed V and J ends, which lost 4 bases and 5 bases, there was a span of 10 bases. The CDR3 sequence is 13 residues long. The CDR3 DNA reads as TGCGCCAGCAGCGCGACGCCGCGAAACACCATATATTTT. Translating it yields CASSATPRNTIYF.

The chain combines TRBV5-4 with TRBJ2-7; 10 bases map to TRBD1. The CDR3 runs to 13 residues. Per the germline V gene, CDR1 is SGHNT and CDR2 is YYREEE (reference sequence). The V gene end was trimmed by 7 bases and the J gene end by 3 bases; junction bases not matched to a gene: 4. CDR3 protein: CASGRDRGYEQYF. CDR3 coding DNA: TGTGCCAGCGGCCGGGACAGGGGCTACGAGCAGTACTTC.

The V call is TRBV6-1, the J call TRBJ2-2; weak D call: TRBD2 (5 bases). V was clipped by 6 bases and J by 0 bases, with 11 bases between them. The germline gives CDR1 MNHNS, CDR2 SASEGT. CDR3 size: 15 residues. This CDR3 reads CASSYDGANTGELFF. In nucleotides, the CDR3 is TGTGCCAGCAGCTACGACGGGGCGAACACCGGGGAGCTGTTTTTT.

The chain combines TRBV27 with TRBJ2-7; 7 bases are shared with TRBD1. Germline V CDR1 and CDR2: MNHEY, SMNVEV (reference sequence). Trimming removed 8 bases from V and 6 bases from J; junction bases left unmatched: 7. The CDR3 has 12 amino acids. CDR3 residues: CASSRGTGEQYF. As DNA, the CDR3 is TGTGCCAGCTCCAGGGGGACGGGCGAGCAGTACTTC.

Points on this clone: This CDR3 is also generated by other DNA sequences in the sample. This rearrangement joins TRBV5-1 to TRBJ1-3; D call uncertain. V lost 1 base and J 0 bases, leaving 2 bases between the germline ends. CDR3 length: 13 residues. CDR1 is SGHRS, CDR2 YFSETQ, per germline. The CDR3 spells CASSLSSGNTIYF. CDR3 nucleotide sequence: TGCGCCAGCAGCTTGAGCTCTGGAAACACCATATATTTT.

This chain joins TRBV9 and TRBJ1-3, with D tentatively TRBD1 (5 bases). The CDR3 is 16 amino acids. Between the trimmed V and J ends, which lost 0 bases and 3 bases, there was a span of 13 bases. Germline V gene sequence: CDR1 SGDLS, CDR2 YYNGEE. CDR3 loop: CASSVADTTYGNTIYF. For the CDR3, the DNA is TGTGCCAGCAGCGTAGCGGACACCACTTATGGAAACACCATATATTTT.